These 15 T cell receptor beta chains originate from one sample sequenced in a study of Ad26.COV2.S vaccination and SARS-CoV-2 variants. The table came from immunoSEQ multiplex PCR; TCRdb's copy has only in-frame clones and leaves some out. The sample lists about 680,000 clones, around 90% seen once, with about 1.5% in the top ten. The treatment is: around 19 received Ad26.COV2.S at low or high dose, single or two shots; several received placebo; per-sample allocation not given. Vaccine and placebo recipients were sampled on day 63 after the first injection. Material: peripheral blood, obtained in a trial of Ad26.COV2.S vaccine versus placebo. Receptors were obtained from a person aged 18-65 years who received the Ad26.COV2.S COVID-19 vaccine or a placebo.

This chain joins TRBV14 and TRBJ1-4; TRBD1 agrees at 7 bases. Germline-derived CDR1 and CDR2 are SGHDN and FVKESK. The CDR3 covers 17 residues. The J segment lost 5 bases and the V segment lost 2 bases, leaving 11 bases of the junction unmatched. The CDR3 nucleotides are TGTGCCAGCAGCCAACGACAGGGCACACCTTCCAATGAAAAACTGTTTTTT. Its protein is CASSQRQGTPSNEKLFF.

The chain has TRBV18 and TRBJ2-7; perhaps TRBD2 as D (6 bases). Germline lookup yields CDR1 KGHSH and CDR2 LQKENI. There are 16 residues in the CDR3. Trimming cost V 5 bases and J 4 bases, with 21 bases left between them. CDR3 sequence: CASSSTTGTGLYEQYF. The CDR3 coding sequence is TGTGCCAGCTCATCGACCACCGGGACTGGGTTGTACGAGCAGTACTTC.

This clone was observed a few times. In DNA form, the CDR3 reads TGTGCCAGCAGTGCGCGGGCCCCGGAGATTAAAGGATACGAGCAGTACTTC. This encodes CASSARAPEIKGYEQYF. This rearrangement joins TRBV6-1 to TRBJ2-7, with D possibly TRBD2 on 5 matching bases. There are 17 residues in the CDR3. Germline assignment: CDR1 MNHNS and CDR2 SASEGT. V dropped 4 bases and J dropped 4 bases, with 23 bases sitting between them.

This CDR3 is CASSLAPAYYEQYF. CDR3 DNA sequence: TGTGCCAGCAGCTTAGCGCCCGCGTACTACGAGCAGTACTTC. The J gene is TRBJ2-7, the V gene TRBV7-8; D not resolved. V lost 0 bases to trimming and J lost 3 bases, with 9 bases between them. The CDR3 totals 14 residues. Germline V gene sequence: CDR1 SGHVS, CDR2 FQNEAQ.

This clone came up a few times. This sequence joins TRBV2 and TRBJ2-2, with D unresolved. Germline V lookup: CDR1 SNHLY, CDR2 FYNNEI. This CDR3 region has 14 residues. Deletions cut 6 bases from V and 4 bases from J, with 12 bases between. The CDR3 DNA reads TGTGCCAGCAGGAACCCATTAACCACCGGGGAGCTGTTTTTT. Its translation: CASRNPLTTGELFF. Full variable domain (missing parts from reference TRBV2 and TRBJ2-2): EPEVTQTPSHQVTQMGQEVILRCVPISNHLYFYWYRQILGQKVEFLVSFYNNEISEKSEIFDDQFSVERPDGSNFTLKIRSTKLEDSAMYFCASRNPLTTGELFFGEGSRLTVL.

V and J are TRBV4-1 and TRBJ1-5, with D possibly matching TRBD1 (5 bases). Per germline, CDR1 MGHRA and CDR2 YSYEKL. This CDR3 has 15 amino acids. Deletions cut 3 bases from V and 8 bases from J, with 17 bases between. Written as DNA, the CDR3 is TGCGCCAGCAGCCAGGTGGACATACCTAGAGAGCCCCAGCATTTT. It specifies CASSQVDIPREPQHF.

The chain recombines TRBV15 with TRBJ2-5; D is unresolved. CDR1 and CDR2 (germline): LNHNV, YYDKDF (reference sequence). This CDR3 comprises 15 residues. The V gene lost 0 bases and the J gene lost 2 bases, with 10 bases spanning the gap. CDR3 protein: CATSRDMSAQETQYF. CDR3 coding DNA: TGTGCCACCAGCAGAGATATGAGCGCTCAAGAGACCCAGTACTTC.

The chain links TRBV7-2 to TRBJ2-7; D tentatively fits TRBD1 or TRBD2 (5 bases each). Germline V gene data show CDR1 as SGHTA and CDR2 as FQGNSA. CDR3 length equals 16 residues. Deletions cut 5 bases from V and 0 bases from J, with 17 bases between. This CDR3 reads CASSHRDPWSSYEQYF. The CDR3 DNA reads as TGTGCCAGCAGCCACCGGGACCCCTGGAGCTCCTACGAGCAGTACTTC.

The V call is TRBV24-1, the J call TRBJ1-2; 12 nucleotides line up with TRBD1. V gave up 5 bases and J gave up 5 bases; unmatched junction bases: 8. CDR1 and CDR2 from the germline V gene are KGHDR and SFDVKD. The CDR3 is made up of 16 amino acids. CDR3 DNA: TGTGCCACCAGTGGGGACAGGGGGCGCAGAGGGTATGGCTACACCTTC. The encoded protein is CATSGDRGRRGYGYTF.

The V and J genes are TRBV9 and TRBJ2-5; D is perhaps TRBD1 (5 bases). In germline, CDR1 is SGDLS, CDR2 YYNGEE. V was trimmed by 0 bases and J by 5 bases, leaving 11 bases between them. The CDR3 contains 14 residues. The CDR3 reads CASSVGQGGETQYF. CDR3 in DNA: TGTGCCAGCAGCGTAGGGCAGGGTGGCGAGACCCAGTACTTC.

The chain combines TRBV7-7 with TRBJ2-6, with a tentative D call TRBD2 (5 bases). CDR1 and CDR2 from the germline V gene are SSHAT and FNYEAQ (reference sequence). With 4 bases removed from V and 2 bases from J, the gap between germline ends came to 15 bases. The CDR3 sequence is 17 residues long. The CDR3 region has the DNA TGTGCCAGCAGCTGGACTCCGGCCTGCCCTGGGGCCAACGTCCTGACTTTC. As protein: CASSWTPACPGANVLTF.

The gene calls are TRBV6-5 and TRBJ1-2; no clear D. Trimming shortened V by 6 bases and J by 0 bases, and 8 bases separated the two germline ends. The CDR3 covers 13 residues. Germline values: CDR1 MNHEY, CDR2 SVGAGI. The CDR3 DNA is TGTGCCAGCAGGAACAGTGCTAACTATGGCTACACCTTC. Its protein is CASRNSANYGYTF.

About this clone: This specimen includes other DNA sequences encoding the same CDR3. DNA of the CDR3: TGTGCCAGCAGCCAAGAAGGGCAAGAGACCCAGTACTTC. Its translation is CASSQEGQETQYF. The chain recombines TRBV3-1 (or the pseudogene TRBV3-2) with TRBJ2-5; the D is unclear. CDR1 and CDR2 from the germline V gene are LGHDT and YNNKEL (reference sequence). V was shortened by 0 bases and J by 2 bases, with 4 bases between the two germline ends. The CDR3 contains 13 residues.

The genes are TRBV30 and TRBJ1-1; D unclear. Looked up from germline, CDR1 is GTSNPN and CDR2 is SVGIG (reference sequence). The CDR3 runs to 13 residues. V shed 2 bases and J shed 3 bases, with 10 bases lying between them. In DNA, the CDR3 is TGTGCCTGGAGTAGAGGTGGAGACACTGAAGCTTTCTTT. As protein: CAWSRGGDTEAFF. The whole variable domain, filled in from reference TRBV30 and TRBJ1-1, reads SQTIHQWPATLVQPVGSPLSLECTVEGTSNPNLYWYRQAAGRGLQLLFYSVGIGQISSEVPQNLSASRPQDRQFILSSKKLLLSDSGFYLCAWSRGGDTEAFFGQGTRLTVV.

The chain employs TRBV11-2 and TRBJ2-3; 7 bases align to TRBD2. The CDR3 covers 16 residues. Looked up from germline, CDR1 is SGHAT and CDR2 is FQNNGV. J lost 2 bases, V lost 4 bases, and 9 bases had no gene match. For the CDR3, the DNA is TGTGCCAGCAGCTACCCCGCCGGGAGGATCACAGATACGCAGTATTTT. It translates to CASSYPAGRITDTQYF.